This T cell receptor (beta chain) was sequenced during a study of CD8 T cells in ankylosing spondylitis. Study-wide findings and caveats: Seemingly distinctive of ankylosing spondylitis blood was a TCR beta motif formed by eight highly homologous variants.

TCRdb re-analysed the 5' RACE reads in MiXCR, keeping a single row per CDR3 protein. The top ten clones hold about 19% of a sample with 670,000 or so distinct CDR3 sequences, under 20% of them seen once. About this clonotype itself: Its antigen is not known.

The CDR3 extends over 15 amino acids. Germline values: CDR1 SGHRS, CDR2 YFSETQ. Deletions cut 5 bases from V and 9 bases from J, with 21 bases between. Sequencing was done on a sample of blood, either unsorted or a sorted T cell fraction (not recorded which). This sequence joins TRBV5-1 and TRBJ2-1; D not certain. The receptor's source is a male donor with ankylosing spondylitis. The CDR3 here is CASSSGPVGTIEQFF. The CDR3 bases are TGCGCCAGCAGTTCAGGACCTGTGGGAACCATTGAGCAGTTCTTC.